This entry concerns a single T cell receptor (beta chain). Its antigen is unknown. Samples were taken at baseline and on day 1 of cycles 4 and 7. The CDR3 has 17 residues. The V gene lost 2 bases and the J gene lost 0 bases, with 16 bases spanning the gap. Germline CDR1 reads SGHAT; CDR2 reads FQNNGV. The method was immunoSEQ multiplex PCR; TCRdb's version includes in-frame clones alone and lacks a portion of them. The sample holds tens of thousands of clones, 80% to 90% seen once. This entry is derived from a study of OX40 agonist ivuxolimab in advanced cancers. About the study: The study reported partial responses in three patients: one hepatocellular carcinoma, two cutaneous melanoma. Study-wide points: Within 6 weeks, CD4+ and CD8+ blood T cells expanded clonally at 0.1 to 3.0 mg/kg. Relatively little clonal expansion, among the lowest observed, appeared in partial responders at 0.1-3.0 mg/kg.

This TCR came from an adult with an advanced solid tumor such as melanoma, head and neck, liver or kidney cancer. The J gene is TRBJ1-2, the V gene TRBV11-2; unclear D gene. Specimen: CD4+ or CD8+ T cells sorted from blood, collected in a trial of the OX40 agonist ivuxolimab. The CDR3 protein is CASSLSGRITANYGYTF. CDR3 bases: TGTGCCAGCAGCTTATCGGGCAGGATCACCGCTAACTATGGCTACACCTTC.